Here is one T cell receptor beta chain with its context. Its antigen is as yet unknown. The data derive from a study of long-term antiretroviral therapy in people with HIV. Overall study context: Samples from the earliest time points predate the 2015 immediate-ART recommendation by about a decade.

They ran version v3.0 of the immunoSEQ assay at survey level. This table comes from immunoSEQ multiplex PCR, and its TCRdb copy is limited to in-frame clones, with some not included. The sample consists of over 30,000 clones, roughly nine tenths of them appearing once. Study-wide points: Documentation of ART adherence, viral resistance or therapy changes was absent. Subsequent to ART, diversity was augmented yet persisted below that of transplant donor controls.

V lost 7 bases, J lost 2 bases, and 12 bases lay in between. CDR3 length equals 13 residues. Germline V gives CDR1 SGHTA, CDR2 FQGNSA. This clonotype was sampled from a woman in her fifties or sixties with HIV. The starting material was unsorted PBMCs, obtained 1.2 years after starting antiretroviral therapy. The V and J genes are TRBV7-2 and TRBJ2-7; no firm D call. CDR3 protein: CASKPTPTYEQYF. CDR3 sequence (DNA): TGTGCCAGCAAACCTACACCGACCTACGAGCAGTACTTC.